Below are 21 T cell receptor beta chains sequenced from a single sample in a study of T cells in Graves' hyperthyroidism and ophthalmopathy. Amplified TCR beta CDR3 regions derived from RNA transcripts. The TCR CDR3 first-round RT-PCR relied on the HTBI primer set. Each CDR3 protein is one row after TCRdb ran MiXCR on the multiplex PCR reads. Altogether about 290,000 distinct CDR3 sequences are present, roughly 13% being singletons, with the ten largest covering roughly 7.7%. Sequencing was carried out using blood. Receptor source: a woman between 35 and 50 years old with Graves' hyperthyroidism.

This clonotype was counted ten times or more. V usage is TRBV7-8 and J usage is TRBJ2-3, with 9 bases identical to TRBD2. The CDR3 covers 17 residues. The ends lost 1 base at V and 0 bases at J; junction bases unmatched: 5. Germline lookup yields CDR1 SGHVS and CDR2 FQNEAQ. CDR3: CASSLGRLAVSTDTQYF. CDR3 sequence (DNA): TGTGCCAGCAGCTTAGGAAGACTAGCGGTTAGCACAGATACGCAGTATTTT.

This clonotype was observed many times. The chain has TRBV15 and TRBJ1-5; no firm D call. The CDR3 totals 14 residues. Germline CDR1 reads LNHNV; CDR2 reads YYDKDF (reference sequence). Trimming removed 0 bases at V and 4 bases at J, with 7 bases between. This chain's CDR3 is CATSRDLSNQPQHF. Written as DNA, the CDR3 is TGTGCCACCAGCAGAGATCTGAGTAATCAGCCCCAGCATTTT.

This clonotype has a count of ten or more. The chain recombines TRBV18 with TRBJ1-4; 8 bases align to TRBD1. The CDR3 spans 15 residues. The germline V gene encodes CDR1 KGHSH and CDR2 LQKENI. The V gene end was trimmed by 3 bases and the J gene end by 4 bases; junction bases not matched to a gene: 4. The CDR3 DNA reads as TGTGCCAGCTCACCCCGACAGGGGAATAATGAAAAACTGTTTTTT. Its protein product is CASSPRQGNNEKLFF.

With respect to this clonotype: A much bigger clone sits one base away, suggesting this may be a read error. The genes are TRBV28 and TRBJ1-6, with 7 bases fitting TRBD1. This CDR3 comprises 14 residues. With 7 bases clipped from V and 8 bases from J, the junction kept 8 bases outside the gene matches. The V gene's germline CDR1 is MDHEN and CDR2 SYDVKM. The CDR3 spells CASMGGQPHSPLHF. CDR3 DNA: TGTGCCAGCATGGGGGGACAGCCACATTCACCCCTCCACTTT.

This clonotype was counted many times. This chain uses TRBV11-2 with TRBJ2-3; no definite D call. The ends were cut back, 4 bases at V and 3 bases at J, with 11 bases in the middle. Looked up from germline, CDR1 is SGHAT and CDR2 is FQNNGV. The CDR3 consists of 14 residues. The CDR3 DNA reads as TGTGCCAGCAGCTCGGACCGAAGGACAGATACGCAGTATTTT. Translated: CASSSDRRTDTQYF.

This clonotype was detected ten times or more. The chain employs TRBV24-1 and TRBJ2-1; D remains unclear. The germline V and J ends were trimmed by 2 bases and 5 bases, with 0 bases remaining between them. The V gene's germline CDR1 is KGHDR and CDR2 SFDVKD. This CDR3 is built from 11 residues. The CDR3 region is CATSDYNEQFF. The CDR3 DNA reads as TGTGCCACCAGTGATTACAATGAGCAGTTCTTC.

This chain joins TRBV5-5 and TRBJ2-1; either TRBD1 or TRBD2 may supply D (5 bases each). From germline, CDR1 is SGHKS and CDR2 YYEKEE (reference sequence). The V end lost 5 bases, the J end lost 2 bases, and 20 bases lay between the germline ends. The CDR3 has 17 residues. This chain's CDR3 is CASRKRGRAITYNEQFF. The CDR3 DNA sequence: TGTGCCAGCAGGAAACGGGGCAGGGCAATAACCTACAATGAGCAGTTCTTC.

This clonotype was recorded at least ten times. The V call is TRBV3-1, the J call TRBJ1-4; maybe TRBD1 (6 bases). The CDR3 is made up of 15 amino acids. Trimming took off 0 bases at V and 10 bases at J, with 15 bases between the two ends. CDR1 and CDR2 from the germline V gene are LGHDT and YNNKEL (reference sequence). In DNA, the CDR3 is TGTGCCAGCAGCCAAGACCTAAGAGGGGGAGGAAAACTGTTTTTT. Translation gives CASSQDLRGGGKLFF.

The J gene is TRBJ2-1, the V gene TRBV20-1; D unclear. CDR3 size: 11 residues. With 6 bases removed from V and 1 base from J, the gap between germline ends came to 4 bases. Germline-derived CDR1 and CDR2 are DFQATT and SNEGSKA (reference sequence). This CDR3 reads CSAGSYNEQFF. The CDR3 region has the DNA TGCAGTGCCGGGTCCTACAATGAGCAGTTCTTC.

This clonotype has ten or more counts. This chain uses TRBV3-1 with TRBJ1-1; tentative D call: TRBD1 (5 bases). CDR1 is LGHDT and CDR2 is YNNKEL in the germline V gene (reference sequence). V lost 2 bases to trimming and J lost 7 bases, with 14 bases between them. The length of the CDR3 is 14 residues. CDR3 in DNA: TGTGCCAGCAGCCAACCGGGGCGAAATATTGAAGCTTTCTTT. This gives the protein CASSQPGRNIEAFF. The variable domain in full, with the rest retrieved from reference TRBV3-1 and TRBJ1-1, is DTAVSQTPKYLVTQMGNDKSIKCEQNLGHDTMYWYKQDSKKFLKIMFSYNNKELIINETVPNRFSPKSPDKAHLNLHINSLELGDSAVYFCASSQPGRNIEAFFGQGTRLTVV.

In this sample, this clonotype turned up a few times. The rearrangement links TRBV10-2 to TRBJ2-5; no clear D. The CDR3 contains 11 residues. Trimming took 0 bases from V and 7 from J, leaving 3 bases between them. Per germline, CDR1 WSHSY and CDR2 SAAADI. The CDR3 DNA is TGCGCCAGCAGTGAGTCCGGGACCCAGTACTTC. It codes for CASSESGTQYF.

This clonotype was counted at least ten times. V and J are TRBV12-3 or TRBV12-4 and TRBJ1-1; the match to TRBD1 covers 8 bases. The CDR3 spans 14 residues. After removal of 4 bases from V and 5 bases from J, the junction contained 6 bases not matched to a gene. The CDR3 DNA sequence: TGTGCCAGCAGTTACGGACAGGGCTCTACTGAAGCTTTCTTT. Translating gives CASSYGQGSTEAFF.

The rearrangement uses TRBV11-2 and TRBJ2-7; tentative D call: TRBD2 (6 bases). CDR1 and CDR2 (germline): SGHAT, FQNNGV. The V end lost 1 base, the J end lost 3 bases, and 13 bases lay between the germline ends. CDR3 length equals 15 residues. CDR3 in amino acids: CASSLVEGPFYEQYF. The CDR3 DNA reads TGTGCCAGCAGCTTAGTGGAGGGTCCCTTCTACGAGCAGTACTTC.

This chain connects TRBV4-1 to TRBJ2-4, with 9 bases that match TRBD1. J lost 3 bases, V lost 2 bases, and 5 bases had no gene match. CDR1 MGHRA and CDR2 YSYEKL come from the germline V gene. The CDR3 has 16 residues. In DNA, the CDR3 is TGCGCCAGCAGCCAAACCCTGACAGGGGGCAAAAACATTCAGTACTTC. Amino acids: CASSQTLTGGKNIQYF.

Details on this clonotype: Germline is not matched at one junction end, which may reflect a read error. The chain recombines TRBV7-7 with TRBJ1-2; TRBD1 aligns across 7 bases. The CDR3 covers 13 residues. Per the germline V gene, CDR1 is SSHAT and CDR2 is FNYEAQ (reference sequence). The CDR3 DNA is TGTGCTAGCAGCTTTCAGGGGGAGCATGGCTACACCTTC. This gives the protein CASSFQGEHGYTF.

This clonotype has a count of ten or more. The J gene is TRBJ2-7, the V gene TRBV20-1, with D possibly matching TRBD2 (5 bases). Germline CDR1 DFQATT, CDR2 SNEGSKA (reference sequence). The CDR3 totals 14 residues. V lost 4 bases and J lost 3, with 16 bases in between. The CDR3 loop reads CSAKPETTDYEQYF. In nucleotides, the CDR3 is TGCAGTGCTAAGCCGGAGACTACTGACTACGAGCAGTACTTC.

This clonotype has a single count. This chain links TRBV7-3 with TRBJ2-2, with 8 bases fitting TRBD1. This CDR3 is 16 amino acids long. CDR1 and CDR2 (germline): SGHTA, FQGTGA. V lost 2 bases and J lost 2; bases outside the gene matches: 4. The CDR3 sequence: CASSLSGGVNTGELFF. CDR3 DNA sequence: TGTGCCAGCAGCTTATCAGGGGGCGTAAACACCGGGGAGCTGTTTTTT.

This clonotype appeared many times. The chain recombines TRBV20-1 with TRBJ1-5; the D gene is possibly TRBD1 (6 bases). The CDR3 length is 13 residues. Germline V gene data show CDR1 as DFQATT and CDR2 as SNEGSKA (reference sequence). The ends were cut back, 2 bases at V and 5 bases at J, with 10 bases in the middle. The CDR3 reads CSARPTGDQPQHF. In DNA form, the CDR3 reads TGCAGTGCTAGACCGACAGGAGATCAGCCCCAGCATTTT.

The chain has TRBV6-1 and TRBJ2-7, with 14 positions matching TRBD2. Germline assignment: CDR1 MNHNS and CDR2 SASEGT. V was clipped by 6 bases and J by 5 bases; unmatched bases: 18. There are 19 residues in the CDR3. CDR3 sequence (DNA): TGTGCCAGCAGGACCCCCGGCAGGGGACTAGCGGGAGTTAGACACGAGCAGTACTTC. This codes for CASRTPGRGLAGVRHEQYF.

The V call is TRBV11-3, the J call TRBJ2-4; D may be TRBD1 (6 bases). The V end lost 4 bases, the J end lost 1 base, and 8 bases lay between the germline ends. The length of the CDR3 is 14 residues. Germline CDR1 reads SGHNT; CDR2 reads YENEEA. As DNA, the CDR3 is TGTGCCAGCAGCTCGCAGGGGGCCAAAAACATTCAGTACTTC. Its protein is CASSSQGAKNIQYF.

A few counts support this clonotype. CDR3 sequence reads: CASSRHLGTSGIETQYF. The DNA of the CDR3 is TGTGCCAGCAGTCGACACCTTGGGACTAGCGGGATAGAGACCCAGTACTTC. The genes are TRBV6-1 and TRBJ2-5; 13 bases line up with TRBD2. Per germline, CDR1 MNHNS and CDR2 SASEGT. The CDR3 has 17 amino acids. V gave up 5 bases and J gave up 4 bases; unmatched junction bases: 10.